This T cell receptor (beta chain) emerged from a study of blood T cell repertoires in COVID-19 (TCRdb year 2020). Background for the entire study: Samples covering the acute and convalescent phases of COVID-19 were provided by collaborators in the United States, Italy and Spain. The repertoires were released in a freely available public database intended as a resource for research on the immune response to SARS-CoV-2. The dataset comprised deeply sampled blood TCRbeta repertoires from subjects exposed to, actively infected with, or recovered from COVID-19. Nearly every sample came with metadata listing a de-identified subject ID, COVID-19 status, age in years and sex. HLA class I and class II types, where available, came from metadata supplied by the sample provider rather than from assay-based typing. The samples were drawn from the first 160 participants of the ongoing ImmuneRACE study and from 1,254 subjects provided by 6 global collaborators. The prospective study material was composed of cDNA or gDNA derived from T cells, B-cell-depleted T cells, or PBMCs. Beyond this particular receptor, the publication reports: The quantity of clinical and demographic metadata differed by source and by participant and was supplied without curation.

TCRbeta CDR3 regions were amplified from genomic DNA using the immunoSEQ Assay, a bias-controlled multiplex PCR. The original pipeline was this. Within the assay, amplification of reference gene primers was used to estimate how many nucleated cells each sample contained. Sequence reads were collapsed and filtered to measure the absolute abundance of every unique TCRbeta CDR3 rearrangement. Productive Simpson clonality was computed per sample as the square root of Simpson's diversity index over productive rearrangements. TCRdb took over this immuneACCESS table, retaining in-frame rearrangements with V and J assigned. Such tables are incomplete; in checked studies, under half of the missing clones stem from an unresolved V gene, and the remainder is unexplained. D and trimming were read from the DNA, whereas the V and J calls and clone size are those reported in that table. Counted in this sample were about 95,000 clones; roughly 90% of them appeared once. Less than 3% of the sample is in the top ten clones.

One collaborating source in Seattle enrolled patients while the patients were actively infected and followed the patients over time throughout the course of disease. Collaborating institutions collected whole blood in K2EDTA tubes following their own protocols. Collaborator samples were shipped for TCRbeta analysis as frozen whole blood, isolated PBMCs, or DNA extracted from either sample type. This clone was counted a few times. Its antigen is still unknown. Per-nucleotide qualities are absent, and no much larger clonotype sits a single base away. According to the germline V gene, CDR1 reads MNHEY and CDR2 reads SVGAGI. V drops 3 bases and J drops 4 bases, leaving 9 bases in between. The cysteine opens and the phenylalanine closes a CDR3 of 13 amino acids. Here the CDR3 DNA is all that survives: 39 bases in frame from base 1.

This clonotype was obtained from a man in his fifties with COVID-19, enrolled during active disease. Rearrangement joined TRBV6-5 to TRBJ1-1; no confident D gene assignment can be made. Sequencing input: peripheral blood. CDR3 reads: CASSYNSFTEAFF. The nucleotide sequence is TGTGCCAGCAGTTATAACTCTTTCACTGAAGCTTTCTTT.